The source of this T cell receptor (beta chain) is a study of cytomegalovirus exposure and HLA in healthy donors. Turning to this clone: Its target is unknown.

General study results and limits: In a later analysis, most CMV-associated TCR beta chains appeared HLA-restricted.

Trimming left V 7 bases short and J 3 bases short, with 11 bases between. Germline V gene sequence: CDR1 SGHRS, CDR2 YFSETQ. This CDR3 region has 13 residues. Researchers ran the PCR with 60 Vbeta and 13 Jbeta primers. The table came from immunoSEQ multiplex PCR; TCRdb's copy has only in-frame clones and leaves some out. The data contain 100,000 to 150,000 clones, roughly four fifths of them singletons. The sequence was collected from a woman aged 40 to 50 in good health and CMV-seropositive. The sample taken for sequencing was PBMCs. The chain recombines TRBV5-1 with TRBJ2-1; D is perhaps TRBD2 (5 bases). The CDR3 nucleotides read TGCGCCAGCCTGGACTGGAACTACAATGAGCAGTTCTTC. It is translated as CASLDWNYNEQFF.